This T cell receptor beta chain was recorded in a study of blood T cell repertoires in COVID-19. Study-level background: Samples of COVID-19 (acute and convalescent) were obtained from the United States, Italy and Spain. In each case, the material was cDNA or gDNA derived from T cells, B-cell-depleted T cells, or PBMCs.

With V trimmed by 6 bases and J by 5 bases, 7 bases remained unmatched. The V gene's germline CDR1 is SEHNR and CDR2 FQNEAQ (reference sequence). The CDR3 is 14 residues long. Authors' processing steps: Cell counts per sample came from amplifying reference gene primers. The table came from immunoSEQ multiplex PCR; TCRdb's copy has only in-frame clones and leaves some out. That table is the source of V, J and clone size, and D and trimming were worked out from the DNA. The table includes 90,000 to 120,000 clones, roughly four fifths detected once. This TCR came from a man between 70 and 80 years old with active or convalescent COVID-19. The sequenced sample was peripheral blood. The V call is TRBV7-9, the J call TRBJ1-1; 9 bases line up with TRBD1. This CDR3 is CASSLTGGVTEAFF. CDR3 bases: TGTGCCAGCAGTTTGACAGGGGGAGTAACTGAAGCTTTCTTT. The whole variable domain, remainder taken from reference TRBV7-9 and TRBJ1-1, is DTGVSQNPRHKITKRGQNVTFRCDPISEHNRLYWYRQTLGQGPEFLTYFQNEAQLEKSRLLSDRFSAERPKGSFSTLEIQRTEQGDSAMYLCASSLTGGVTEAFFGQGTRLTVV.